One and the same sample provided the 7 T cell receptor beta chains below, sequenced in a study of T cells after posttransplantation cyclophosphamide. Here immunoSEQ multiplex PCR was the method, and the copy in TCRdb shows in-frame clones only, minus some. The sample consists of roughly 30,000 clones, 85% to 95% of them appearing once. The naive gate required viable CD3+CD4+ or CD3+CD8+ cells with CCR7+CD45RA+CD45RO-CD95-CD27+CD28+ phenotype. The sequencing input was naive CD4+ T cells sorted from PBMCs. Receptors were obtained from a woman aged 60 to 75 in good health, CMV-negative, and a related stem cell transplant donor.

The CDR3 DNA reads as TGCGCCAGCAGTAGGACAGGCATTGAAGCTTTCTTT. Translation gives CASSRTGIEAFF. The chain joins TRBV5-1 to TRBJ1-1; 7 positions match TRBD1. CDR3 length equals 12 residues. Germline V gene data show CDR1 as SGHRS and CDR2 as YFSETQ. V trimming: 5 bases; J trimming: 7 bases; junction bases outside the gene matches: 5.

The chain is built from TRBV30 and TRBJ2-3, with 13 bases lining up with TRBD2. Germline-derived CDR1 and CDR2 are GTSNPN and SVGIG (reference sequence). The CDR3 spans 14 residues. V lost 3 bases, J lost 9 bases, and 6 bases stayed unmatched. The CDR3 nucleotides read TGTGCCTGGAGAACTAGCGGGGGGGCGGGGACGCAGTATTTT. It encodes CAWRTSGGAGTQYF.

This sequence joins TRBV6-5 and TRBJ1-1; 7 bases fit TRBD1. Germline V CDR1 and CDR2: MNHEY, SVGAGI. V gave up 0 bases and J gave up 0 bases; unmatched junction bases: 1. The CDR3 has 15 amino acids. The CDR3 reads CASSYSGQVNTEAFF. The CDR3 DNA follows: TGTGCCAGCAGTTACTCCGGACAGGTGAACACTGAAGCTTTCTTT.

The rearrangement joins TRBV5-5 to TRBJ2-7; 7 bases are shared with TRBD1. V lost 3 bases, J lost 0 bases, and 15 bases stayed unmatched. This CDR3 contains 18 residues. CDR1 and CDR2 (germline): SGHKS, YYEKEE (reference sequence). CDR3: CASSSIRGTGDTSYEQYF. DNA of the CDR3: TGTGCCAGCAGCTCGATCCGGGGAACAGGGGATACCTCCTACGAGCAGTACTTC.

The rearrangement joins TRBV9 to TRBJ2-2, with a weak D call TRBD1 (5 bases). V was cut by 0 bases and J by 7 bases, with 16 bases left in between. Germline loops: CDR1 SGDLS, CDR2 YYNGEE. CDR3 size: 16 residues. This chain's CDR3 is CASSVAGRVDSGELFF. The CDR3 coding sequence is TGTGCCAGCAGCGTAGCGGGCAGGGTAGACAGCGGGGAGCTGTTTTTT.

This chain uses TRBV5-1 with TRBJ2-1, with 11 bases aligning to TRBD2. After removal of 3 bases from V and 4 bases from J, the junction contained 3 bases not matched to a gene. Germline loops: CDR1 SGHRS, CDR2 YFSETQ. The CDR3 has 15 residues. CDR3 residues: CASSSGTSGYNEQFF. The CDR3 DNA reads as TGCGCCAGCAGCTCTGGGACTAGCGGATACAATGAGCAGTTCTTC. The full variable domain, with the rest looked up from reference TRBV5-1 and TRBJ2-1, is KAGVTQTPRYLIKTRGQQVTLSCSPISGHRSVSWYQQTPGQGLQFLFEYFSETQRNKGNFPGRFSGRQFSNSRSEMNVSTLELGDSALYLCASSSGTSGYNEQFFGPGTRLTVL.

V and J are TRBV4-1 and TRBJ1-5; D may be TRBD1 (6 bases). There are 15 residues in the CDR3. The germline gives CDR1 MGHRA, CDR2 YSYEKL. Trimming pared 1 base from V and 5 bases from J, leaving 12 bases between. CDR3 coding DNA: TGCGCCAGCAGCCAAGGTTGGGGGGGCGATCAGCCCCAGCATTTT. Protein product: CASSQGWGGDQPQHF.